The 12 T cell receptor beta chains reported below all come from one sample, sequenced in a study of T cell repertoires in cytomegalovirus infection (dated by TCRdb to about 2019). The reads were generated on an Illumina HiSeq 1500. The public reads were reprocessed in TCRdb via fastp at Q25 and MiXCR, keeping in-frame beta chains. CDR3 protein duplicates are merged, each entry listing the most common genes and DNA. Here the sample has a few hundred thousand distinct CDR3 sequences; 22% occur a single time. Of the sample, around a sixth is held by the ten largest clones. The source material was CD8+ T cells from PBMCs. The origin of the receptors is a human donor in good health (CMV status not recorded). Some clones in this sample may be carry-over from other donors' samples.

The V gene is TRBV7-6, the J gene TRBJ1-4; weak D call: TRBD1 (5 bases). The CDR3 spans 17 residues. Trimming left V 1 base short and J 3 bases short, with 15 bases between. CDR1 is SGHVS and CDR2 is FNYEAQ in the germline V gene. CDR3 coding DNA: TGTGCCAGCAGCTTAGAGGGGCAGGGTGTGGCTAATGAAAAACTGTTTTTT. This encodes CASSLEGQGVANEKLFF.

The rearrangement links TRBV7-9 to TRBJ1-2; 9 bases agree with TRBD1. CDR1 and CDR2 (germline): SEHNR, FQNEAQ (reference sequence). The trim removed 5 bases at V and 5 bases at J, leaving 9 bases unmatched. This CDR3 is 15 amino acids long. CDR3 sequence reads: CASSLTGGWEYGYTF. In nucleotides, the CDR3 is TGTGCCAGCAGCCTTACAGGGGGCTGGGAGTATGGCTACACCTTC.

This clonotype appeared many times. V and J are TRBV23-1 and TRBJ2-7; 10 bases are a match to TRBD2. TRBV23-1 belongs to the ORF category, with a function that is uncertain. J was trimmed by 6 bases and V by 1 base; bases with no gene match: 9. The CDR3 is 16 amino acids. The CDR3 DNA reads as TGCGCCAGCAGTCAATTTCTAGCGGGGGCCCGGGCCGAGCAGTACTTC. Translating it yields CASSQFLAGARAEQYF.

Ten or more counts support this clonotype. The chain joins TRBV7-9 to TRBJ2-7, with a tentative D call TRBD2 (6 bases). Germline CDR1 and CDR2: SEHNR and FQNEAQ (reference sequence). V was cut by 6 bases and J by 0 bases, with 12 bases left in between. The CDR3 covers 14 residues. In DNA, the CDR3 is TGTGCCAGCAGTTTCGCGGGAATCTCCTACGAGCAGTACTTC. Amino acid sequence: CASSFAGISYEQYF.

The CDR3 bases are TGCGCCAGCAGCCAAGGGCCATTACAAGAATCAGGGAGCAATCAGCCCCAGCATTTT. Amino acids: CASSQGPLQESGSNQPQHF. V gene TRBV4-1 combines with J gene TRBJ1-5; tentatively, D is TRBD1 (5 bases). Germline loops: CDR1 MGHRA, CDR2 YSYEKL. This CDR3 comprises 19 residues. V was trimmed by 1 base and J by 1 base, leaving 20 bases between them.

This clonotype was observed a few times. DNA for the CDR3: TGCAGCGTTGAAGATCGCCCCATGGACAGGGGAAGCACAGATACGCAGTATTTT. As protein: CSVEDRPMDRGSTDTQYF. The V and J genes are TRBV29-1 and TRBJ2-3; 9 positions agree with TRBD1. The CDR3 has 18 residues. Per the germline V gene, CDR1 is SQVTM and CDR2 is ANQGSEA. Unmatched junction bases numbered 10, after V lost 0 bases and J lost 0 bases.

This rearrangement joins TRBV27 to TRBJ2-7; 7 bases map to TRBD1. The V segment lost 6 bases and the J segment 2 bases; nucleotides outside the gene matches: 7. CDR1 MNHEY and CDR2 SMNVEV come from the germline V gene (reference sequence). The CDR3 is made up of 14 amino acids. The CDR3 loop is CASSRGTDTYEQYF. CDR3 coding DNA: TGTGCCAGCAGCCGTGGGACAGACACCTACGAGCAGTACTTC.

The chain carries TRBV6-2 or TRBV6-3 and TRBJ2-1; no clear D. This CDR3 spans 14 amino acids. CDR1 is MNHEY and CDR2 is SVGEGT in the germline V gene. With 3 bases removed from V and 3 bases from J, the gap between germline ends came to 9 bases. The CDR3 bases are TGTGCCAGCAGTTATAGGCGAGACTACAATGAGCAGTTCTTC. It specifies CASSYRRDYNEQFF.

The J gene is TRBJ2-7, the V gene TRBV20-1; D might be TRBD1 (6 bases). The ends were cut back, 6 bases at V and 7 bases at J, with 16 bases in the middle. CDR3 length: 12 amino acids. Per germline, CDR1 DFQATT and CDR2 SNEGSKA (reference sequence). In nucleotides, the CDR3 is TGCAGTGCCCTGGGGGCCGAAGGGGAGCAGTACTTC. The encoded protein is CSALGAEGEQYF.

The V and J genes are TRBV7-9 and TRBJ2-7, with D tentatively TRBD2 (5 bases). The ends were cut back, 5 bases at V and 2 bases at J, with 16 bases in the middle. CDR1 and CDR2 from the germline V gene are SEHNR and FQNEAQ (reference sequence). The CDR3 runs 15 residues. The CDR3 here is CASSTWTRAPYEQYF. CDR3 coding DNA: TGTGCCAGCAGCACGTGGACGCGGGCCCCCTACGAGCAGTACTTC.

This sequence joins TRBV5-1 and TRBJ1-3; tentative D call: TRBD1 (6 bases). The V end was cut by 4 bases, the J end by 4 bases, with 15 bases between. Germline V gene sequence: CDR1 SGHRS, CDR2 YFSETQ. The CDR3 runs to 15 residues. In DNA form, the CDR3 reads TGCGCCAGCAGCGAGGGGGGATTCTCCGGAAACACCATATATTTT. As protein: CASSEGGFSGNTIYF.

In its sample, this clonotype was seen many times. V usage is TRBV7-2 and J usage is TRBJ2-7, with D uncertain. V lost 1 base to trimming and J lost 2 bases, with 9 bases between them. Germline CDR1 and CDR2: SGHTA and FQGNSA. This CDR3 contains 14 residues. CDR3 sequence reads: CASSLVQETYEQYF. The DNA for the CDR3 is TGTGCCAGCAGCTTAGTCCAGGAAACCTACGAGCAGTACTTC.